The sequence of this TCR beta chain was determined in a study of cytomegalovirus exposure and HLA in healthy donors (dated by TCRdb to the late 2010s). Background for the entire study: The 666 repertoires of the first cohort and the 95 to 150 validation repertoires were produced on the same platform, according to a later analysis. A separate validation cohort of 90 to 150 different subjects was used in addition to the roughly 670-subject first cohort. The study was designed to test whether signatures of past pathogen exposure could be identified by cataloging public T cell receptors. To predict cytomegalovirus infection status, the study combined high-throughput TCR immunosequencing, statistical association of individual TCRs with disease status, and machine learning.

Receptors were amplified or captured by the immunoSEQ multiplex PCR assay. In the original analysis: A statistical classification framework was built for diagnosing cytomegalovirus status from the catalog of TCR beta chain sequences. This immuneACCESS table, as held by TCRdb, lists in-frame sequences with V and J called but not all clones. Of the missing ones, under half trace to an unresolved V gene in checked studies; the others have no known cause. Clone size and the V and J calls come from that table; the DNA yielded D and trimming. The sample table contains some 73,000 clones; only one count was recorded for 70% to 90% of them. The top ten hold 3% to 4.5% of the sample. Study-level results and caveats: A later analysis found that TCRs clustered in the first cohort also tended to co-occur in the 110 or so validation repertoires, with about 94% of cluster scores above 0. Most TCR sequences were seen in very few donors, while some public TCRs were found in many individuals. The authors suggested that the approach could potentially be generalized to other disease states and immunological phenotypes. The study listed approximately 150 TCR beta chains as associated with cytomegalovirus. A later analysis had no HLA typing for the validation cohort, so co-occurrence there was scored across all 110 or so repertoires. In both the original and validation cohorts, the classifier was reported to diagnose cytomegalovirus status with high specificity and sensitivity. In vitro tests confirmed that a few of the cytomegalovirus-associated TCR beta chains recognize cytomegalovirus antigens.

Separate from the roughly 700-subject first cohort, the validation cohort of over 90 subjects was the group to which the donors belonged. Per the germline V gene (reference sequence), SEHNR is the CDR1 and FQNEAQ is the CDR2. Spanning cysteine to phenylalanine, the CDR3 consists of 12 amino acids. Left in the record is the CDR3 DNA by itself, 36 bases read in frame from the first base. V is cut by 4 bases and J by 0 bases, and the space between the germline ends is 2 bases. Notes on this clone: Its antigen is not yet known. No base-level quality is on record; no much larger clone is a single base apart.

This TCR came from a woman between 18 and 29 years old in good health and CMV-seropositive. The sequence links TRBV7-9 to TRBJ2-3; there is no confident call for the D gene. Material for sequencing was PBMCs. The nucleotide sequence is TGTGCCAGCAGCTCGAGCACAGATACGCAGTATTTT. Protein translation: CASSSSTDTQYF.